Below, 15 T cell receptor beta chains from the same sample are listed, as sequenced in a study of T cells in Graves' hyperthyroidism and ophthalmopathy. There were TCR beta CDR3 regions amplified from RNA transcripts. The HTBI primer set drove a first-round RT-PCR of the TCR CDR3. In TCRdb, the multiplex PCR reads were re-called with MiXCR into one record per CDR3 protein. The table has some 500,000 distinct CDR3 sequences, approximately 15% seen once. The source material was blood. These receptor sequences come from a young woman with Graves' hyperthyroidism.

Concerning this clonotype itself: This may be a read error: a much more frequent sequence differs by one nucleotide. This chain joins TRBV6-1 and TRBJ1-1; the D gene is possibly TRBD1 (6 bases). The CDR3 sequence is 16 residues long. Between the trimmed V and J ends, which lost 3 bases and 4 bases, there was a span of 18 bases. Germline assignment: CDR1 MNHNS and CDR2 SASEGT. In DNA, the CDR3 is TGTGCCAGCAGTGAGATGGGGGGCCCCTTGAGCACTGAAGCTTTCTTT. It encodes CASSEMGGPLSTEAFF.

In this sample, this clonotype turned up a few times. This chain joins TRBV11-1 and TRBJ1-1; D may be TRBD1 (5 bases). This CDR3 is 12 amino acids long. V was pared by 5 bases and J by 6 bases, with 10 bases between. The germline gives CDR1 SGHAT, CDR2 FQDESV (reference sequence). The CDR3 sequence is CASSHGAPEAFF. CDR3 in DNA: TGTGCCAGCAGCCACGGGGCTCCTGAAGCTTTCTTT.

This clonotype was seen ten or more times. The CDR3 region is CASSPNRENYGYTF. As DNA, the CDR3 is TGTGCCAGCTCACCTAACAGGGAAAACTATGGCTACACCTTC. The chain recombines TRBV18 with TRBJ1-2; maybe TRBD1 (6 bases). V dropped 3 bases and J dropped 2 bases, with 10 bases sitting between them. The CDR3 consists of 14 residues. From germline, CDR1 is KGHSH and CDR2 LQKENI.

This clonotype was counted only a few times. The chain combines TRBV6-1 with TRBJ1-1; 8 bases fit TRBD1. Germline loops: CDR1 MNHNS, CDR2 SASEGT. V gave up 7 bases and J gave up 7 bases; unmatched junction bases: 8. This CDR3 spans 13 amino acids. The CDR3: CASTLDRAGEAFF. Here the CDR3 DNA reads TGTGCCAGCACTCTGGACAGGGCCGGTGAAGCTTTCTTT.

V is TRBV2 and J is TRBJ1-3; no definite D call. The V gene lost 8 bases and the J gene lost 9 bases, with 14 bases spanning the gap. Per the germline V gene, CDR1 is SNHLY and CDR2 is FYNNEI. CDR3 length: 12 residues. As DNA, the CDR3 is TGTGCCAGCCGGATATCCGCAAGCACCATATATTTT. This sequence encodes CASRISASTIYF.

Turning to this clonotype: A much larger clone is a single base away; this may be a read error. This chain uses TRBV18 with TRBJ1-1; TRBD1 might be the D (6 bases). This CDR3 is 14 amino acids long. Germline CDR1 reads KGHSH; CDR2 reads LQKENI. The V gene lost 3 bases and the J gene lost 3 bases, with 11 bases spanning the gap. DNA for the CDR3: TGTGCCAGCTCACCTTTACAGGGTGACACTGAAGCTTTCTTT. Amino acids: CASSPLQGDTEAFF.

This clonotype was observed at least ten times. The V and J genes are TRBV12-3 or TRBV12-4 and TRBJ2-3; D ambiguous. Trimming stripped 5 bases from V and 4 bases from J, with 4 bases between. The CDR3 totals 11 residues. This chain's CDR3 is CASSRADTQYF. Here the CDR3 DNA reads TGTGCCAGCAGTCGAGCAGATACGCAGTATTTT.

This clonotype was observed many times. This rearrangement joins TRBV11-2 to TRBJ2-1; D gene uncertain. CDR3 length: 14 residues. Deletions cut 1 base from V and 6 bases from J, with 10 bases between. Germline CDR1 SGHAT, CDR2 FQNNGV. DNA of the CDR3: TGTGCCAGCAGCTTAGGCCACCGAATCAATGAGCAGTTCTTC. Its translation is CASSLGHRINEQFF.

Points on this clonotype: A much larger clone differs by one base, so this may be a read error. CDR3 region: CAWSDTGSLNTIYF. The CDR3 DNA follows: TGTGCCTGGAGTGATACAGGGTCCTTAAACACCATATATTTT. The chain is built from TRBV30 and TRBJ1-3; a possible D gene is TRBD1 (6 bases). CDR1 and CDR2 (germline): GTSNPN, SVGIG (reference sequence). V was trimmed by 1 base and J by 6 bases, leaving 13 bases between them. This CDR3 region has 14 residues.

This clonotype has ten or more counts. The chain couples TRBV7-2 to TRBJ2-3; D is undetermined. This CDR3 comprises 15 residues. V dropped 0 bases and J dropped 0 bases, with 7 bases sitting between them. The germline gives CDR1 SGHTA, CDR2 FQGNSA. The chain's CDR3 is CASSLAVESTDTQYF. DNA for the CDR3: TGTGCCAGCAGCTTAGCGGTGGAAAGCACAGATACGCAGTATTTT.

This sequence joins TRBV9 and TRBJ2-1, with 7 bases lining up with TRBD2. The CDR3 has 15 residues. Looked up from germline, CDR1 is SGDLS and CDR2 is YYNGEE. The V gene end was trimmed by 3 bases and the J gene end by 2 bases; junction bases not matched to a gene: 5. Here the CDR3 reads CASSGFSGPYNEQFF. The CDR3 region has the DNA TGTGCCAGCAGCGGATTTAGCGGGCCCTACAATGAGCAGTTCTTC.

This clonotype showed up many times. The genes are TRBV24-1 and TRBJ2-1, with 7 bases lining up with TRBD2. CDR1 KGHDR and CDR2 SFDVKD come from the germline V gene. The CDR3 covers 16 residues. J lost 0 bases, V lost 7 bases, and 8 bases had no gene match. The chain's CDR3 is CATSITGGGSYNEQFF. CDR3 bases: TGTGCCACCAGCATTACTGGGGGGGGCTCCTACAATGAGCAGTTCTTC.

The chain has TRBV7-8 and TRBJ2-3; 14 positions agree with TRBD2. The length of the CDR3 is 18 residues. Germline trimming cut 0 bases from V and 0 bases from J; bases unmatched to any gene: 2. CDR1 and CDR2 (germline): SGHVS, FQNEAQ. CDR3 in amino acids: CASSLARTSGRSTDTQYF. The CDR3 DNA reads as TGTGCCAGCAGCTTAGCACGGACTAGCGGGAGGAGCACAGATACGCAGTATTTT.

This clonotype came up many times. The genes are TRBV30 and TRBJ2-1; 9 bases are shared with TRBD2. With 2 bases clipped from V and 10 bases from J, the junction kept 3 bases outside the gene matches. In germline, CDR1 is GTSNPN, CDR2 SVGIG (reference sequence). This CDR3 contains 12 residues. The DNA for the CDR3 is TGTGCCTGGAGTAGGCTAGCGGGGGAGCAGTTCTTC. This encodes CAWSRLAGEQFF. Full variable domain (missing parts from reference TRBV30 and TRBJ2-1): SQTIHQWPATLVQPVGSPLSLECTVEGTSNPNLYWYRQAAGRGLQLLFYSVGIGQISSEVPQNLSASRPQDRQFILSSKKLLLSDSGFYLCAWSRLAGEQFFGPGTRLTVL.

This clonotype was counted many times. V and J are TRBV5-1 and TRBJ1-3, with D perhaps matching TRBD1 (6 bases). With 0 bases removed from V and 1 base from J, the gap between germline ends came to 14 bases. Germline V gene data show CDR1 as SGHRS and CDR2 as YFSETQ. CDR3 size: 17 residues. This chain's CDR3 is CASSLETGSGSGNTIYF. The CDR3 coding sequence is TGCGCCAGCAGCTTGGAGACAGGTTCAGGGTCTGGAAACACCATATATTTT. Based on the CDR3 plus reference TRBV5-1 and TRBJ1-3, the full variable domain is KAGVTQTPRYLIKTRGQQVTLSCSPISGHRSVSWYQQTPGQGLQFLFEYFSETQRNKGNFPGRFSGRQFSNSRSEMNVSTLELGDSALYLCASSLETGSGSGNTIYFGEGSWLTVV.